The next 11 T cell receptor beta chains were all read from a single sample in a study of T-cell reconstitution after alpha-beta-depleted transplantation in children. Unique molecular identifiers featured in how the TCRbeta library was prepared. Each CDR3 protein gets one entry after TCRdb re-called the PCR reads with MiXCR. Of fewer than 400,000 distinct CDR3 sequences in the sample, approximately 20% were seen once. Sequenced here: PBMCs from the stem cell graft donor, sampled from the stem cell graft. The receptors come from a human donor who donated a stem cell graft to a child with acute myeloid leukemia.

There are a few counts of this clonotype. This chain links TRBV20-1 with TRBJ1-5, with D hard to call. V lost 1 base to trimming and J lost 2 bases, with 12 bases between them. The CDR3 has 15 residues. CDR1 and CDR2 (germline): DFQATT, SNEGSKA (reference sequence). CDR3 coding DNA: TGCAGTGCTAGAGCCGGGGAGTTGGGCAATCAGCCCCAGCATTTT. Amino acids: CSARAGELGNQPQHF.

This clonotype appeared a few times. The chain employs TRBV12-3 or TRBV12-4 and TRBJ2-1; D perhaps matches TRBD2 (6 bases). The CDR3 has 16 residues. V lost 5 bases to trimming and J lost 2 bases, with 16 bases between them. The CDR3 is CASSRGASRTYNEQFF. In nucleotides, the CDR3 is TGTGCCAGCAGTCGCGGGGCGAGCAGGACCTACAATGAGCAGTTCTTC.

The CDR3 protein is CASRHTGTRSYNSPLHF. CDR3 nucleotides: TGTGCCAGCAGGCATACCGGGACACGATCCTATAATTCACCCCTCCACTTT. The chain links TRBV12-3 or TRBV12-4 to TRBJ1-6; D is possibly TRBD1 (6 bases). Trimming took off 6 bases at V and 1 base at J, with 16 bases between the two ends. CDR3 size: 17 residues.

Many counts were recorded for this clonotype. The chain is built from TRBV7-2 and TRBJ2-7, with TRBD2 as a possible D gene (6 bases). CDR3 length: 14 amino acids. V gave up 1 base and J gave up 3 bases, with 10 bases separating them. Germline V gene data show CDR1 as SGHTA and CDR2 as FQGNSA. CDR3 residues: CASSLGGMYYEQYF. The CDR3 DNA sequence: TGTGCCAGCAGCTTAGGCGGGATGTACTACGAGCAGTACTTC. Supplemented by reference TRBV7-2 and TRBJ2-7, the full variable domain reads GAGVSQSPSNKVTEKGKDVELRCDPISGHTALYWYRQSLGQGLEFLIYFQGNSAPDKSGLPSDRFSAERTGGSVSTLTIQRTQQEDSAVYLCASSLGGMYYEQYFGPGTRLTVT.

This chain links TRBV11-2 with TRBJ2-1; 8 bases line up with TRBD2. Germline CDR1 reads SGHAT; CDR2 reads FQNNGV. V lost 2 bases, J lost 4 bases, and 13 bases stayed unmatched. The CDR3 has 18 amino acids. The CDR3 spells CASSLTAGASPQYNEQFF. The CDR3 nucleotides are TGTGCCAGCAGCTTAACAGCGGGAGCTTCGCCCCAATACAATGAGCAGTTCTTC. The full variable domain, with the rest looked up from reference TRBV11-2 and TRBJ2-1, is EAGVAQSPRYKIIEKRQSVAFWCNPISGHATLYWYQQILGQGPKLLIQFQNNGVVDDSQLPKDRFSAERLKGVDSTLKIQPAKLEDSAVYLCASSLTAGASPQYNEQFFGPGTRLTVL.

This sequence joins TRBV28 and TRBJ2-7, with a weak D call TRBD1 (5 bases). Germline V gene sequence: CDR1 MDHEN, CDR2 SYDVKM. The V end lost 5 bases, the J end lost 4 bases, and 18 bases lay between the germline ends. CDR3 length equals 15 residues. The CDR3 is CASSLRGLTAYEQYF. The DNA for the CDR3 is TGTGCCAGCAGTCTAAGGGGCCTAACTGCTTACGAGCAGTACTTC.

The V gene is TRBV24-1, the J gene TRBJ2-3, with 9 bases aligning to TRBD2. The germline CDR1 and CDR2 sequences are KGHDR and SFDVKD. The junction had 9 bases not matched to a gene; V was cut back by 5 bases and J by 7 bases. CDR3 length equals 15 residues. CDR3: CATSAPSGKRYTQYF. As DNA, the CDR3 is TGTGCCACCAGTGCTCCTAGCGGGAAAAGGTATACGCAGTATTTT.

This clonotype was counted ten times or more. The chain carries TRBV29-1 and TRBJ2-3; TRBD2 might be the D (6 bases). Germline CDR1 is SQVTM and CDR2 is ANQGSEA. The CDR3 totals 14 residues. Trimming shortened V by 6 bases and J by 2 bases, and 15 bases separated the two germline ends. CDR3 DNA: TGCAGCGTACAGGACTACCGGGCCACAGATACGCAGTATTTT. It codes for CSVQDYRATDTQYF.

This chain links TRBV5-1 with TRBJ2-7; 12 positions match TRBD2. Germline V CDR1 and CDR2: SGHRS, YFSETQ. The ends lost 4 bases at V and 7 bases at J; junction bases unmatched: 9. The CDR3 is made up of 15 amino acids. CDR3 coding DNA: TGCGCCAGCAGCAAGAGACTAGCGGGAGAGCGGGAGCAGTACTTC. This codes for CASSKRLAGEREQYF.

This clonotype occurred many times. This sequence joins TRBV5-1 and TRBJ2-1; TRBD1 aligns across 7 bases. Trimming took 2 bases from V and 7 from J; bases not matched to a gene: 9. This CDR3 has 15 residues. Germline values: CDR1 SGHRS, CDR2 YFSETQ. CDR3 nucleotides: TGCGCCAGCAGCTTTGAGGGGGCCATAGAAAATGAGCAGTTCTTC. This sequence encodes CASSFEGAIENEQFF.

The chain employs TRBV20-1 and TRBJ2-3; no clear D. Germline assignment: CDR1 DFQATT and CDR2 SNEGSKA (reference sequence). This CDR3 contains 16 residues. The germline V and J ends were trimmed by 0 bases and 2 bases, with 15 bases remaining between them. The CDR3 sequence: CSARDGFPLLTDTQYF. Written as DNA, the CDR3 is TGCAGTGCTAGAGATGGCTTTCCGCTACTCACAGATACGCAGTATTTT.